The T cell receptor (beta chain) under discussion was sequenced for a study of blood T cell repertoires in COVID-19. Overall study context: The United States, Italy and Spain were the sources of the acute and convalescent COVID-19 samples.

CDR3 length: 14 amino acids. Germline lookup yields CDR1 LGHDT and CDR2 YNNKEL (reference sequence). With 1 base removed from V and 6 bases from J, the gap between germline ends came to 9 bases. In the original processing: Nucleated cell counts were estimated from reference gene primer amplification. Measured with immunoSEQ multiplex PCR; TCRdb has only the in-frame clones, and not every one. D and trimming come from the DNA, and the V and J calls and clone size come from that table. The table records fewer than 60,000 clones, around 81% of them present only once. During active infection, Seattle patients enrolled and were then monitored through disease.

The chain has TRBV3-1 (or the pseudogene TRBV3-2) and TRBJ2-2; D is perhaps TRBD2 (5 bases). This TCR was recovered from an elderly woman with COVID-19, enrolled during active disease. What was sequenced was peripheral blood. The CDR3 loop reads CASSQGYGAGELFF. As DNA, the CDR3 is TGTGCCAGCAGCCAAGGTTACGGGGCCGGGGAGCTGTTTTTT.